The 29 T cell receptor beta chains reported below all come from one sample, sequenced in a study of blood T cells in healthy people across ages. The authors ran a second PCR of 7 to 11 cycles using a sample-barcoded 5' primer and a J-beta primer mix. TCRdb ran MiXCR on the 5' RACE reads and lists one entry per CDR3 protein. Of 500,000 to 700,000 distinct CDR3 sequences listed, about 30% were seen once; the top ten hold around 16%. The sample comprised blood. These receptors all come from a woman over 75 in good health.

In regard to this clonotype: This may be a read error, as it is one base from a much larger clone. The CDR3 spells CPSSNNGYTF. The CDR3 nucleotides read TGTCCCAGCAGTAACAACGGCTACACCTTC. V usage is TRBV28 and J usage is TRBJ1-2; D gene unclear. The length of the CDR3 is 10 residues. The germline V gene encodes CDR1 MDHEN and CDR2 SYDVKM.

This clonotype was seen only a few times. The genes are TRBV9 and TRBJ2-7; D is uncertain. Germline-derived CDR1 and CDR2 are SGDLS and YYNGEE. This CDR3 is 14 amino acids long. V lost 0 bases to trimming and J lost 2 bases, with 9 bases between them. CDR3 residues: CASSVAVQTYEQYF. As DNA, the CDR3 is TGTGCCAGCAGCGTAGCGGTACAAACCTACGAGCAGTACTTC.

This clonotype came up many times. The chain carries TRBV6-2 or TRBV6-3 and TRBJ1-2; 9 bases are a match to TRBD1. The CDR3 sequence is 13 residues long. With V trimmed by 6 bases and J by 5 bases, 4 bases remained unmatched. Germline assignment: CDR1 MNHEY and CDR2 SVGEGT. CDR3 nucleotide sequence: TGTGCCAGCAGAGCGACAGGGGGTTATGGCTACACCTTC. It codes for CASRATGGYGYTF.

At least ten counts were recorded for this clonotype. A junction boundary mismatches the germline segment, possibly from a read error. V gene TRBV5-1 combines with J gene TRBJ2-3; D remains unclear. CDR1 and CDR2 from the germline V gene are SGHRS and YFSETQ. The CDR3 has 12 amino acids. As DNA, the CDR3 is TGTGCCAGCAGCCGAGACACAGATACGCAGTATTTT. It codes for CASSRDTDTQYF.

This clonotype has a count of ten or more. A much more abundant neighbour one base away suggests this may be a read error. V and J are TRBV5-1 and TRBJ2-5; D could derive from TRBD1 or TRBD2 (5 bases each). Germline assignment: CDR1 SGHRS and CDR2 YFSETQ. Deletions cut 4 bases from V and 5 bases from J, with 12 bases between. CDR3 size: 13 residues. The DNA for the CDR3 is TGCGCCAGCAGCGAGGGGATGGGGGAGACCCAGTACTTC. Protein sequence: CASSEGMGETQYF.

This clonotype has only a few counts. This chain links TRBV30 with TRBJ1-1, with D possibly TRBD1 on 5 matching bases. This CDR3 region has 15 residues. Trimming took 0 bases from V and 4 from J, leaving 15 bases between them. The germline gives CDR1 GTSNPN, CDR2 SVGIG (reference sequence). CDR3 in amino acids: CAWSVRLTVPTEAFF. Here the CDR3 DNA reads TGTGCCTGGAGTGTACGCTTGACAGTACCCACTGAAGCTTTCTTT.

This clonotype appeared a few times. One base away lies a much larger clone, so this may be a sequencing read error. This chain joins TRBV7-2 and TRBJ2-3; D perhaps matches TRBD2 (6 bases). This CDR3 has 14 residues. CDR1 and CDR2 from the germline V gene are SGHTA and FQGNSA. The CDR3 region is CASGLDPGVDTQYF. The CDR3 DNA is TGTGCCAGCGGCTTAGATCCGGGGGTGGATACGCAGTATTTT.

This chain joins TRBV28 and TRBJ1-5; TRBD1 is a possible D gene (6 bases). The CDR3 length is 12 residues. From germline, CDR1 is MDHEN and CDR2 SYDVKM. V lost 6 bases, J lost 5 bases, and 8 bases lay in between. Here the CDR3 reads CASREGDQPQHF. The CDR3 DNA reads as TGTGCCAGCAGGGAGGGGGATCAGCCCCAGCATTTT.

Many counts were recorded for this clonotype. DNA for the CDR3: TGTGCCATCAGTGAGTCAGGTTCGGGGTATAGGGGCTCTGGGGCCAACGTCCTGACTTTC. Amino acid sequence: CAISESGSGYRGSGANVLTF. This chain links TRBV10-3 with TRBJ2-6; D is tentatively TRBD1 or TRBD2 (5 bases each). Germline assignment: CDR1 ENHRY and CDR2 SYGVKD. The CDR3 totals 20 residues. With 0 bases removed from V and 0 bases from J, the gap between germline ends came to 18 bases.

This clonotype was seen only a few times. The chain carries TRBV7-2 and TRBJ1-5; D gene unclear. There are 18 residues in the CDR3. V was clipped by 6 bases and J by 0 bases, with 21 bases between them. Germline CDR1 and CDR2: SGHTA and FQGNSA. Written as DNA, the CDR3 is TGTGCCAGCAGTCCAGGTTCCCGGGCCTCATTTAGCAATCAGCCCCAGCATTTT. As protein: CASSPGSRASFSNQPQHF.

This clonotype was seen many times. V gene TRBV7-2 combines with J gene TRBJ2-3; 7 nucleotides align to TRBD2. Per germline, CDR1 SGHTA and CDR2 FQGNSA. The V segment lost 2 bases and the J segment 2 bases; nucleotides outside the gene matches: 10. CDR3 length: 17 residues. The CDR3 is CASSLRSRRGYTDTQYF. The DNA of the CDR3 is TGTGCCAGCAGCTTAAGAAGTCGGCGGGGGTACACAGATACGCAGTATTTT.

This chain uses TRBV27 with TRBJ1-5; D remains unclear. CDR3 length: 16 amino acids. The V gene lost 3 bases and the J gene lost 0 bases, with 12 bases spanning the gap. Looked up from germline, CDR1 is MNHEY and CDR2 is SMNVEV (reference sequence). The CDR3 DNA follows: TGTGCCAGCAGTTTTCGGGCAGACCATAGCAATCAGCCCCAGCATTTT. Translated, it gives CASSFRADHSNQPQHF.

This clonotype showed up just a few times. This chain uses TRBV11-2 with TRBJ1-2, with 7 bases aligning to TRBD1. The V gene end was trimmed by 1 base and the J gene end by 4 bases; junction bases not matched to a gene: 3. This CDR3 comprises 14 residues. Germline assignment: CDR1 SGHAT and CDR2 FQNNGV. The CDR3 coding sequence is TGTGCCAGCAGCTTAGGGGGACAGATCTATGGCTACACCTTC. It is translated as CASSLGGQIYGYTF. Filled out from reference TRBV11-2 and TRBJ1-2, the complete variable domain reads EAGVAQSPRYKIIEKRQSVAFWCNPISGHATLYWYQQILGQGPKLLIQFQNNGVVDDSQLPKDRFSAERLKGVDSTLKIQPAKLEDSAVYLCASSLGGQIYGYTFGSGTRLTVV.

In its sample, this clonotype was seen many times. V usage is TRBV20-1 and J usage is TRBJ2-5; TRBD2 matches at 9 bases. After removal of 4 bases from V and 5 bases from J, the junction contained 11 bases not matched to a gene. In germline, CDR1 is DFQATT, CDR2 SNEGSKA (reference sequence). This CDR3 comprises 15 residues. CDR3 residues: CSAMPFAGGPETQYF. CDR3 nucleotide sequence: TGCAGTGCTATGCCCTTTGCGGGGGGGCCGGAGACCCAGTACTTC.

The chain combines TRBV20-1 with TRBJ2-4; 7 bases fit TRBD1. V shed 7 bases, J shed 0 bases, and the junction held 6 bases outside the gene matches. CDR1 DFQATT and CDR2 SNEGSKA come from the germline V gene (reference sequence). This CDR3 has 14 residues. CDR3 sequence reads: CSDITGVAKNIQYF. The DNA of the CDR3 is TGCAGTGATATTACAGGGGTAGCCAAAAACATTCAGTACTTC.

The chain has TRBV13 and TRBJ2-1; 8 nucleotides match TRBD2. The length of the CDR3 is 17 residues. V was pared by 4 bases and J by 2 bases, with 10 bases of the junction left unmatched. Germline-derived CDR1 and CDR2 are PRHDT and FYEKMQ (reference sequence). The CDR3 loop is CASSSNGLAGAYNEQFF. In DNA form, the CDR3 reads TGTGCCAGCAGCTCCAACGGTCTAGCGGGTGCCTACAATGAGCAGTTCTTC.

This clonotype was observed many times. V gene TRBV12-3 or TRBV12-4 combines with J gene TRBJ1-2; D possibly corresponds to TRBD1 (6 bases). The V and J ends lost 6 bases and 4 bases respectively, with 12 bases between them. CDR3 size: 13 residues. Here the CDR3 reads CASRWTEPYGYTF. CDR3 nucleotide sequence: TGTGCCAGCAGATGGACAGAACCCTATGGCTACACCTTC.

In this sample, this clonotype turned up many times. This chain joins TRBV5-1 and TRBJ2-7; D not resolved. V was trimmed by 3 bases and J by 5 bases, leaving 21 bases between them. The CDR3 runs to 16 residues. Germline CDR1 and CDR2: SGHRS and YFSETQ. CDR3 sequence reads: CASSSGLLAPQNEQYF. CDR3 in DNA: TGCGCCAGCAGCTCGGGTCTACTTGCCCCCCAGAACGAGCAGTACTTC.

The table lists this clonotype with a count of one. This clone may be a read error of a much larger clone one base away. The chain has TRBV20-1 and TRBJ2-5, with TRBD2 matching 11 bases. The CDR3 extends over 15 amino acids. The germline V gene has CDR1 DFQATT and CDR2 SNEGSKA (reference sequence). The CDR3 is CSGVFLAGGQETLYF. CDR3 bases: TGCAGTGGAGTCTTTCTAGCGGGGGGTCAAGAGACCCTGTACTTC.

This clonotype has only a few counts. The V gene is TRBV6-5, the J gene TRBJ2-5; 10 bases are shared with TRBD1. The better agreement between TRBJ2-7 and the DNA end casts doubt on the J call. The V gene's germline CDR1 is MNHEY and CDR2 SVGAGI. The CDR3 loop spans 15 amino acids. The CDR3 DNA is TGTGCCAGCAGTTACTCAAGGGACAGGGGTGACGAGCAGTACTTC. Protein product: CASSYSRDRGDEQYF.

This clonotype has ten or more counts. V is TRBV7-2 and J is TRBJ2-5; 8 bases are a match to TRBD2. Germline CDR1 and CDR2: SGHTA and FQGNSA. The CDR3 has 15 amino acids. V was clipped by 1 base and J by 5 bases; unmatched bases: 6. The CDR3 loop reads CASSLGRGDRETQYF. CDR3 in DNA: TGTGCCAGCAGCTTAGGGCGGGGGGATAGGGAGACCCAGTACTTC.

Many counts were recorded for this clonotype. The chain combines TRBV6-1 with TRBJ1-2; D unclear. This CDR3 is built from 11 residues. V lost 3 bases to trimming and J lost 5 bases, with 4 bases between them. Germline lookup yields CDR1 MNHNS and CDR2 SASEGT. The CDR3 DNA sequence: TGTGCCAGCAGTGAGAGATATGGCTACACCTTC. Translation gives CASSERYGYTF.

This clonotype was found many times. The chain is built from TRBV7-2 and TRBJ1-6, with a weak D call TRBD1 (6 bases). Germline CDR1 SGHTA, CDR2 FQGNSA. Trimming shortened V by 7 bases and J by 10 bases, and 17 bases separated the two germline ends. The CDR3 is 14 amino acids. CDR3 protein: CASTRRGEYSPLHF. The CDR3 nucleotides are TGTGCCAGCACCAGGAGGGGGGAATACTCACCCCTCCACTTT.

This clonotype occurred many times. The chain joins TRBV7-2 to TRBJ2-7; D may be TRBD1 or TRBD2 (6 bases each). The CDR3 extends over 15 amino acids. Trimming pared 7 bases from V and 6 bases from J, leaving 22 bases between. Germline assignment: CDR1 SGHTA and CDR2 FQGNSA. The CDR3 DNA is TGTGCCAGCACATCCTCGGGGACGGGGGCCGGCGAGCAGTACTTC. Protein sequence: CASTSSGTGAGEQYF.

This clonotype was found a few times. This may arise from a read error, as a much more abundant clone is one base away. The chain joins TRBV6-5 to TRBJ2-4, with 8 bases fitting TRBD1. The DNA end is a closer match to TRBJ2-5, so the J assignment may be wrong. Germline assignment: CDR1 MNHEY and CDR2 SVGAGI. This CDR3 has 15 amino acids. CDR3 DNA sequence: TGTGTCAGCAGTCTCCCCGGGACAGGACCAGGGACCCAGTACTTC. Amino acid sequence: CVSSLPGTGPGTQYF.

This clonotype was counted at least ten times. The chain is built from TRBV25-1 and TRBJ2-5, with TRBD1 matching 9 bases. The CDR3 covers 17 residues. The germline CDR1 and CDR2 sequences are MGHDK and SYGVNS. With 1 base clipped from V and 4 bases from J, the junction kept 10 bases outside the gene matches. In nucleotides, the CDR3 is TGTGCCAGCAGTGAATCCGGGGTACAGGGGGCGAGAGAGACCCAGTACTTC. This gives the protein CASSESGVQGARETQYF.

On this clonotype itself: A much larger clone differs from this one at a single base, so this may be a read error. The chain's CDR3 is CASSVDATGTNTGERFF. The DNA for the CDR3 is TGTGCCAGCAGCGTAGATGCGACAGGGACGAACACCGGGGAGCGGTTTTTT. This chain joins TRBV9 and TRBJ2-2; 7 positions match TRBD1. CDR1 and CDR2 from the germline V gene are SGDLS and YYNGEE. This CDR3 is built from 17 residues.

A note on this clonotype: One base away lies a much larger clone, so this may be a sequencing read error. The CDR3 end shows no conserved phenylalanine or tryptophan, and so a read error is likely. The V gene is TRBV30, the J gene TRBJ1-2; D perhaps matches TRBD1 (6 bases). The CDR3 runs to 13 residues. The V end was cut by 4 bases, the J end by 8 bases, with 17 bases between. The V gene's germline CDR1 is GTSNPN and CDR2 SVGIG (reference sequence). The CDR3 DNA reads as TGTGCCTGGAAGGGGGGGCCGGTAGGCGGCTACACCGTC. This gives the protein CAWKGGPVGGYTV.

This clonotype was found many times. The chain employs TRBV29-1 and TRBJ1-2; no reliable D call. This CDR3 is 14 amino acids long. V lost 4 bases and J lost 8, with 20 bases in between. Per the germline V gene, CDR1 is SQVTM and CDR2 is ANQGSEA. CDR3 loop: CSVARSARSGGYTF. The CDR3 coding sequence is TGCAGCGTTGCGAGGTCAGCTCGTTCAGGAGGCTACACCTTC. Filled out from reference TRBV29-1 and TRBJ1-2, the complete variable domain reads SAVISQKPSRDICQRGTSLTIQCQVDSQVTMMFWYRQQPGQSLTLIATANQGSEATYESGFVIDKFPISRPNLTFSTLTVSNMSPEDSSIYLCSVARSARSGGYTFGSGTRLTVV.